These 21 T cell receptor beta chains were all obtained from the same sample, sequenced in a study of glioma-infiltrating T cells after dendritic cell vaccination. Some clones are missing from TCRdb's copy, which holds only in-frame ones; the method was immunoSEQ multiplex PCR. The sample holds 70,000 to 100,000 clones, under 85% seen once. This sample's time point: after dendritic cell vaccination, including at tumor progression/relapse. The specimen comprised blood, sampled after dendritic cell vaccination. All receptors come from a human donor with glioblastoma.

This clone was found a few times. This sequence joins TRBV6-6 and TRBJ1-2; TRBD1 aligns across 7 bases. Unmatched junction bases numbered 5, after V lost 6 bases and J lost 4 bases. The CDR3 runs 13 residues. Germline V gene sequence: CDR1 MNHNY, CDR2 SVGAGI (reference sequence). CDR3: CASRRTGPYGYTF. CDR3 in DNA: TGTGCCAGCAGGAGGACAGGCCCCTATGGCTACACCTTC.

This chain links TRBV6-5 with TRBJ2-2, with 7 bases lining up with TRBD1. The CDR3 is 14 amino acids. Germline trimming cut 6 bases from V and 5 bases from J; bases unmatched to any gene: 6. Per the germline V gene, CDR1 is MNHEY and CDR2 is SVGAGI. This CDR3 is CASSRTGPTGELFF. As DNA, the CDR3 is TGTGCCAGCAGCCGGACAGGTCCGACCGGGGAGCTGTTTTTT.

The genes are TRBV7-6 and TRBJ1-1; D is perhaps TRBD1 (5 bases). The CDR3 contains 13 residues. Trimming took 5 bases from V and 3 from J, leaving 10 bases between them. From germline, CDR1 is SGHVS and CDR2 FNYEAQ. The CDR3 DNA is TGTGCCAGCAGCACAGGACGGGACACTGAAGCTTTCTTT. This encodes CASSTGRDTEAFF.

The chain is built from TRBV2 and TRBJ2-1, with D maybe TRBD2 (6 bases). The V gene's germline CDR1 is SNHLY and CDR2 FYNNEI. The CDR3 is 14 residues long. Trimming left V 6 bases short and J 9 bases short, with 18 bases between. CDR3 in amino acids: CASRGGEHYGEQFF. CDR3 coding DNA: TGTGCCAGCAGGGGAGGCGAACACTACGGTGAGCAGTTCTTC.

The chain is built from TRBV7-9 and TRBJ2-7; TRBD1 matches at 9 bases. Looked up from germline, CDR1 is SEHNR and CDR2 is FQNEAQ (reference sequence). The trim removed 5 bases at V and 4 bases at J, leaving 9 bases unmatched. The CDR3 length is 15 residues. As DNA, the CDR3 is TGTGCCAGCAGCCAATTGCCGGGACAGGGTTACGAGCAGTACTTC. It yields the protein CASSQLPGQGYEQYF.

The sample holds one count of this clone. The V and J genes are TRBV9 and TRBJ2-1; 9 bases are a match to TRBD1. V shed 0 bases, J shed 5 bases, and the junction held 6 bases outside the gene matches. Looked up from germline, CDR1 is SGDLS and CDR2 is YYNGEE. CDR3 length: 16 amino acids. The CDR3 is CASSVGGQGIHNEQFF. The CDR3 DNA is TGTGCCAGCAGCGTAGGAGGACAGGGGATCCACAATGAGCAGTTCTTC.

The gene calls are TRBV7-8 and TRBJ2-2, with 9 nucleotides matching TRBD2. Germline lookup yields CDR1 SGHVS and CDR2 FQNEAQ. This CDR3 has 17 residues. V lost 5 bases to trimming and J lost 6 bases; unmatched junction nucleotides: 13. CDR3 coding DNA: TGTGCCAGCAGCCCCCTAATTGCGGGGGGGCTGTCCGGGGAGCTGTTTTTT. It yields the protein CASSPLIAGGLSGELFF.

The J gene is TRBJ1-5, the V gene TRBV2; perhaps TRBD1 as D (6 bases). V lost 2 bases to trimming and J lost 4 bases, with 15 bases between them. Germline loops: CDR1 SNHLY, CDR2 FYNNEI. The CDR3 extends over 16 amino acids. CDR3 sequence (DNA): TGTGCCAGCAGTGAATTTGGGGGACACAGGAATCAGCCCCAGCATTTT. Its translation is CASSEFGGHRNQPQHF.

This clone was picked up one time. The CDR3: CASSQDLTSGGVEQFF. For the CDR3, the DNA is TGCGCCAGCAGCCAAGATTTAACTAGCGGGGGTGTTGAGCAGTTCTTC. This chain joins TRBV4-1 and TRBJ2-1, with 11 nucleotides matching TRBD2. The germline V gene has CDR1 MGHRA and CDR2 YSYEKL. The CDR3 consists of 16 residues. The J segment lost 9 bases and the V segment lost 0 bases, leaving 7 bases of the junction unmatched.

V is TRBV5-1 and J is TRBJ2-7, with 12 bases identical to TRBD1. Looked up from germline, CDR1 is SGHRS and CDR2 is YFSETQ. The CDR3 spans 16 residues. V shed 0 bases and J 5 bases; nucleotides not matched to a gene: 6. In nucleotides, the CDR3 is TGCGCCAGCAGCTTGGGCCGGGACAGGGGGCTCAACGAGCAGTACTTC. Translated, it gives CASSLGRDRGLNEQYF.

This chain uses TRBV6-5 with TRBJ1-3; TRBD1 agrees at 11 bases. The CDR3 covers 15 residues. Germline V lookup: CDR1 MNHEY, CDR2 SVGAGI. V dropped 6 bases and J dropped 2; count of bases not matched to a gene: 3. In DNA form, the CDR3 reads TGTGCCAGCAGGATGGACAGGGGGCCTGGAAACACCATATATTTT. It encodes CASRMDRGPGNTIYF.

The rearrangement uses TRBV7-8 and TRBJ2-2; TRBD1 is a possible D gene (6 bases). The CDR3 has 17 residues. V lost 1 base, J lost 7 bases, and 19 bases lay in between. The V gene's germline CDR1 is SGHVS and CDR2 FQNEAQ. The CDR3, as DNA: TGTGCCAGCAGCTTAGTTCCCTCCCAGGGGTCGATCGGGGAGCTGTTTTTT. This codes for CASSLVPSQGSIGELFF.

This clone is classed as medium-sized. This chain links TRBV7-9 with TRBJ2-1; 9 bases map to TRBD1. Losses at the gene ends were 1 base for V and 6 bases for J; bases not matched to a gene: 4. The CDR3 covers 15 residues. The germline CDR1 and CDR2 sequences are SEHNR and FQNEAQ (reference sequence). The CDR3, as DNA: TGTGCCAGCAGCTTAGATGGGACAGGGACCAATGAGCAGTTCTTC. Translated, it gives CASSLDGTGTNEQFF.

The chain employs TRBV5-6 and TRBJ2-2, with D possibly being TRBD2 (6 bases). Trimming left V 4 bases short and J 4 bases short, with 14 bases between. The V gene's germline CDR1 is SGHDT and CDR2 YYEEEE. The CDR3 extends over 15 amino acids. This CDR3 reads CASSPVRRATGELFF. CDR3 bases: TGTGCCAGCAGCCCGGTTAGGAGGGCCACCGGGGAGCTGTTTTTT.

J is TRBJ2-3 and V is TRBV6-5; possibly TRBD1 for D (5 bases). The V end lost 6 bases, the J end lost 5 bases, and 12 bases lay between the germline ends. The CDR3 is 13 residues long. CDR1 and CDR2 (germline): MNHEY, SVGAGI. CDR3 bases: TGTGCCAGCAGCTTACAAGGGGAAGATACGCAGTATTTT. It specifies CASSLQGEDTQYF.

The J gene is TRBJ2-1, the V gene TRBV4-3; TRBD2 aligns across 8 bases. J lost 6 bases, V lost 0 bases, and 7 bases had no gene match. CDR1 and CDR2 (germline): LGHNA, YSLEER. This CDR3 comprises 16 residues. The CDR3 spells CASSQEWGGGLNEQFF. CDR3 in DNA: TGCGCCAGCAGCCAAGAATGGGGCGGGGGGCTCAATGAGCAGTTCTTC.

The table lists this clone with a count of one. The genes are TRBV20-1 and TRBJ1-1, with D perhaps matching TRBD1 (6 bases). The length of the CDR3 is 11 residues. Looked up from germline, CDR1 is DFQATT and CDR2 is SNEGSKA (reference sequence). V was pared by 8 bases and J by 10 bases, with 17 bases between. In DNA, the CDR3 is TGCAGTCCGCTGGACAGAAACCCAGCTTTCTTT. It codes for CSPLDRNPAFF.

The V gene is TRBV11-2, the J gene TRBJ1-2; D not resolved. The CDR3 contains 14 residues. CDR1 is SGHAT and CDR2 is FQNNGV in the germline V gene. Trimming removed 3 bases at V and 4 bases at J, with 12 bases between. Here the CDR3 DNA reads TGTGCCAGCAGCTTCATTCCTTCGGGCTATGGCTACACCTTC. It encodes CASSFIPSGYGYTF.

The rearrangement uses TRBV7-8 and TRBJ2-7; D not resolved. V lost 1 base and J 3 bases, leaving 7 bases between the germline ends. Germline V gives CDR1 SGHVS, CDR2 FQNEAQ. This CDR3 is 13 amino acids long. This CDR3 is CASSLGAIYEQYF. The CDR3 DNA sequence: TGTGCCAGCAGCTTAGGCGCAATCTACGAGCAGTACTTC.

V is TRBV30 and J is TRBJ1-2; D may be TRBD1 (5 bases). The CDR3 contains 15 residues. Germline V gene data show CDR1 as GTSNPN and CDR2 as SVGIG (reference sequence). V dropped 5 bases and J dropped 8 bases, with 24 bases sitting between them. CDR3 in amino acids: CAWGGRVRFGMGYTF. The CDR3, as DNA: TGTGCCTGGGGGGGGAGGGTCCGCTTTGGTATGGGCTACACCTTC. Filled out from reference TRBV30 and TRBJ1-2, the complete variable domain reads SQTIHQWPATLVQPVGSPLSLECTVEGTSNPNLYWYRQAAGRGLQLLFYSVGIGQISSEVPQNLSASRPQDRQFILSSKKLLLSDSGFYLCAWGGRVRFGMGYTFGSGTRLTVV.

In its sample, this clone was seen a few times. V usage is TRBV7-2 and J usage is TRBJ1-2; D might be TRBD1 (5 bases). Germline CDR1 SGHTA, CDR2 FQGNSA. This CDR3 spans 17 amino acids. Trimming left V 1 base short and J 4 bases short, with 19 bases between. CDR3 sequence (DNA): TGTGCCAGCAGCTTAGGTCGCCAGGACATTCCCATCTATGGCTACACCTTC. This encodes CASSLGRQDIPIYGYTF.